This entry lists 7 T cell receptor beta chains sequenced from one sample in a study of monozygotic twins with inflammatory bowel disease. For each CDR3 protein, TCRdb gives one entry from its re-call of the 5' RACE reads, without DNA. The sample holds about 160,000 distinct CDR3 sequences. Sequencing input: blood. These TCRs come from a human donor with ulcerative colitis or Crohn's disease, or a healthy co-twin of an affected twin (not recorded which).

The chain employs TRBV7-3 and TRBJ1-2; TCRdb returns TRBD1, unconfirmable since there is no DNA. Germline CDR1 is SGHTA and CDR2 is FQGTGA. CDR3 size: 13 residues. CDR3: CASSLKGFDGYTF.

This chain connects TRBV29-1 to TRBJ2-3. Germline V CDR1 and CDR2: SQVTM, ANQGSEA. The CDR3 is 12 amino acids. The CDR3 is CSGVSGTDTQYF.

V and J are TRBV30 and TRBJ2-1. The CDR3 totals 11 residues. Germline CDR1 GTSNPN, CDR2 SVGIG (reference sequence). CDR3: CAWSFINEQFF.

This rearrangement joins TRBV9 to TRBJ2-5; TCRdb indicates TRBD2, and absent DNA this call remains unverified. The CDR3 is made up of 14 amino acids. Germline values: CDR1 SGDLS, CDR2 YYNGEE. The CDR3 region is CASKEEGSSETQYF.

This chain connects TRBV20-1 to TRBJ2-7; the D gene TCRdb calls, TRBD2, cannot be checked with no DNA. Germline CDR1 DFQATT, CDR2 SNEGSKA (reference sequence). This CDR3 spans 16 amino acids. The CDR3 loop reads CSARDTAQGPAYEQYF.

This chain joins TRBV3-1 and TRBJ2-7; lacking DNA, the TRBD1 call made by TCRdb goes unchecked. Germline V gene data show CDR1 as LGHDT and CDR2 as YNNKEL (reference sequence). This CDR3 contains 14 residues. CDR3 sequence reads: CASSPRQGNYEQYF.

The chain carries TRBV27 and TRBJ2-1; TCRdb's assignment of TRBD1 cannot be checked, as there is no DNA. CDR3 length: 16 amino acids. Germline values: CDR1 MNHEY, CDR2 SMNVEV (reference sequence). CDR3 in amino acids: CASSPRPGVSYNEQFF.